Sequencing of this TCR beta chain was carried out in a study of T-cell reconstitution after alpha-beta-depleted transplantation in children. Whole-study findings and limits: Surviving recipient T cells and thymic progenitors accounted for the high day-60 TCRbeta diversity observed in some patients. T-cell counts and diversity at one year post-transplant came mainly from newly produced T cells.

Library preparation (for TCRbeta) was performed with unique molecular identifiers. TCRdb reprocessed the PCR reads via MiXCR and lists one record per CDR3 protein. The table lists around 370,000 distinct CDR3 sequences, roughly 15% of them singletons. Trimming left V 0 bases short and J 5 bases short, with 13 bases between. This CDR3 has 15 residues. Per the germline V gene, CDR1 is LGHNA and CDR2 is YSLEER. This clonotype was observed a handful of times. The antigen is not known. The source is a male patient between 2 and 9 years old who had a stem cell transplant for acute lymphoblastic leukemia, so the T cells may come from the graft donor. The J gene is TRBJ1-1, the V gene TRBV4-3; D may be TRBD1 (6 bases). The sample here was PBMCs, mostly from graft donor cells, taken 360 days after TCRalphabeta/CD19-depleted stem cell transplant. This CDR3 reads CASSQDSAGDTEAFF. Here the CDR3 DNA reads TGCGCCAGCAGCCAAGATAGTGCAGGGGATACTGAAGCTTTCTTT.